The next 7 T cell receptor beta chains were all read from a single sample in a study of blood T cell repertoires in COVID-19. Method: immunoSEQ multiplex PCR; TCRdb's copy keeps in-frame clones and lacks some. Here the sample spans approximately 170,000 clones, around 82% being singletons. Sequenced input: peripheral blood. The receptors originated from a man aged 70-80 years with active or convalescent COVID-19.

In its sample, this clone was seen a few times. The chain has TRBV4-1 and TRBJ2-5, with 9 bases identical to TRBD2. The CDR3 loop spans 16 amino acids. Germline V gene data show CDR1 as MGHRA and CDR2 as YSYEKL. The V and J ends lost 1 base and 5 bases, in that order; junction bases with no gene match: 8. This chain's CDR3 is CASSQAGGGASETQYF. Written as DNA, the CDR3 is TGCGCCAGCAGCCAAGCTGGCGGGGGGGCCTCGGAGACCCAGTACTTC.

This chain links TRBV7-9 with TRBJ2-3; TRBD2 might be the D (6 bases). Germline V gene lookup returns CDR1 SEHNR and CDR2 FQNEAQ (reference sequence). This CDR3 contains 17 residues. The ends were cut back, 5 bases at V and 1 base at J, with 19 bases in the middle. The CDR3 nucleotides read TGTGCCAGCAGCCCCCCGGGGGTCGTACCGGGCACAGATACGCAGTATTTT. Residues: CASSPPGVVPGTDTQYF.

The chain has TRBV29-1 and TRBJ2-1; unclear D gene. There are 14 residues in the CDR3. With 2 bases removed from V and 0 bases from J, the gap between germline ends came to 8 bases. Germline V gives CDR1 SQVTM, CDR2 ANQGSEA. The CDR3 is CSVERTNSYNEQFF. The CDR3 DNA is TGCAGCGTTGAACGAACAAACTCCTACAATGAGCAGTTCTTC.

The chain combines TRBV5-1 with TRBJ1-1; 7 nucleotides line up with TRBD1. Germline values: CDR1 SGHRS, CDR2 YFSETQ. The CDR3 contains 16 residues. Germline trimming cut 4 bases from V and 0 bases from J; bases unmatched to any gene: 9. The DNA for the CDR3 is TGCGCCAGCAGCGGAGGGGACAGTAACATGAACACTGAAGCTTTCTTT. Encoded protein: CASSGGDSNMNTEAFF.

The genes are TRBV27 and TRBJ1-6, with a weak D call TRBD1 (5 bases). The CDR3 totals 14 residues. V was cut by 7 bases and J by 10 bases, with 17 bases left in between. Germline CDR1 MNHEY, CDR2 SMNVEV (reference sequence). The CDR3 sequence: CASTLMGGYSPLHF. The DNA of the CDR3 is TGTGCCAGCACCCTAATGGGGGGTTACTCACCCCTCCACTTT.

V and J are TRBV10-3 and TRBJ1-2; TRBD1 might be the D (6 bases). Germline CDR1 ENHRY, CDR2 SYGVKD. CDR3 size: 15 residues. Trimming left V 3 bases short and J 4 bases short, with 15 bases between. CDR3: CAISEGQTVTYGYTF. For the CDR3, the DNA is TGTGCCATCAGTGAAGGACAGACTGTAACCTATGGCTACACCTTC.

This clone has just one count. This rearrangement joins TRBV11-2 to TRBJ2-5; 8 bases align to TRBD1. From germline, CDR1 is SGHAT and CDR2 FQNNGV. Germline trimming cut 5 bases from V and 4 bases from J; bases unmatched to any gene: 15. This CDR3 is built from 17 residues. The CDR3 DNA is TGTGCCAGCAGCCACTGGACAGGGACGGGTGGAAGAGAGACCCAGTACTTC. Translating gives CASSHWTGTGGRETQYF. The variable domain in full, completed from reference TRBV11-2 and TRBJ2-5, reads EAGVAQSPRYKIIEKRQSVAFWCNPISGHATLYWYQQILGQGPKLLIQFQNNGVVDDSQLPKDRFSAERLKGVDSTLKIQPAKLEDSAVYLCASSHWTGTGGRETQYFGPGTRLLVL.